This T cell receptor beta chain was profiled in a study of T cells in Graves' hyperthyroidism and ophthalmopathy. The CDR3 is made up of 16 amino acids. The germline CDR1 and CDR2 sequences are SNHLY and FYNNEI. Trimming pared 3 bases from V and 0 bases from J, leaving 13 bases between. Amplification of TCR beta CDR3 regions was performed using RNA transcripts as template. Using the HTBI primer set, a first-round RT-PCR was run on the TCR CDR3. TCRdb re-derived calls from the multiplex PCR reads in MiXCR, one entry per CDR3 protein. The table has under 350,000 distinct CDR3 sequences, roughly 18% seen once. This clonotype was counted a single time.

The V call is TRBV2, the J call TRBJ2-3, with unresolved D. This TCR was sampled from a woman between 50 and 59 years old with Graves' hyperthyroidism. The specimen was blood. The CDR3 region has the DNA TGTGCCAGCAGTGATTCCCCCGCCGCTAGCACAGATACGCAGTATTTT. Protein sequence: CASSDSPAASTDTQYF.